There are a few counts of the clone carrying this T cell receptor beta chain. One junction end disagrees with the germline gene, perhaps due to a read error. This sample's RNA came from whole unsorted tissue. More than 3 cm separated this lung sample from the edge of the tumor. Chemotherapy-naive patients with new lung cancer underwent thoracic surgery in China, August–late 2014. The CDR3 is 15 amino acids. Per the germline V gene, CDR1 is MNHEY and CDR2 is SVGAGI. This sample is part of a study of tumor and adjacent non-tumor tissue in lung cancer. Across the whole study: Histology: around 13 adenocarcinoma, a couple of squamous cell carcinoma, 1 small cell lung cancer. Aged 31 to 76 years, patients included fewer than 11 men and a few women with stage I to III disease.

Three rounds of nested PCR, following a modified ARM-PCR protocol, produced the TCRbeta library. TCRdb re-called the multiplex PCR reads through MiXCR, storing one row per CDR3 protein. The sample has approximately 80,000 distinct CDR3 sequences, 80% to 90% seen once. The TCR comes from a man aged 55 to 70 with non-small cell lung cancer. The sample consisted of distant non-tumor lung tissue. The chain recombines TRBV6-5 with TRBJ1-5, with D perhaps TRBD1 (5 bases). The CDR3 is CASNYLQVSNQPQHF. CDR3 coding DNA: TGTGCCAGCAATTACCTACAGGTAAGCAATCAGCCACAGCATTTT.